These 20 T cell receptor beta chains were all obtained from the same sample, sequenced in a study of CD8 T cells in ankylosing spondylitis. TCRdb re-analysed the 5' RACE reads in MiXCR, keeping a single row per CDR3 protein. The table lists tens of thousands of distinct CDR3 sequences, 10% of them singletons. The sequenced sample was blood, either unsorted or a sorted T cell fraction (not recorded which). The receptors were gathered from a male donor with ankylosing spondylitis or in good health (not recorded which).

This clonotype was counted ten times or more. V and J are TRBV16 and TRBJ1-1, with TRBD1 as a possible D gene (5 bases). In germline, CDR1 is KGHSY, CDR2 FQNENV. This CDR3 region has 14 residues. Between the trimmed V and J ends, which lost 6 bases and 3 bases, there was a span of 14 bases. Here the CDR3 reads CASRPRWGDTEAFF. CDR3 nucleotides: TGTGCCAGCAGACCCCGGTGGGGCGACACTGAAGCTTTCTTT.

In its sample, this clonotype was seen many times. This chain joins TRBV5-1 and TRBJ1-1; D may be TRBD1 (5 bases). The V end was cut by 4 bases, the J end by 1 base, with 11 bases between. CDR3 size: 14 residues. Germline V gene data show CDR1 as SGHRS and CDR2 as YFSETQ. CDR3 sequence (DNA): TGCGCCAGCAGCCCCGGGACGGAGAACACTGAAGCTTTCTTT. Its translation: CASSPGTENTEAFF.

This clonotype occurred many times. This chain uses TRBV14 with TRBJ1-1; D is uncertain. V was shortened by 4 bases and J by 6 bases, with 12 bases between the two germline ends. This CDR3 comprises 13 residues. Germline V gene lookup returns CDR1 SGHDN and CDR2 FVKESK. Written as DNA, the CDR3 is TGTGCCAGCAGCCTCCTCCCGGGTTCTGAAGCTTTCTTT. Residues: CASSLLPGSEAFF.

At least ten counts were recorded for this clonotype. The V gene is TRBV28, the J gene TRBJ2-1; no clear D. The V and J ends lost 1 base and 6 bases respectively, with 4 bases between them. From germline, CDR1 is MDHEN and CDR2 SYDVKM. CDR3 length: 12 amino acids. The CDR3 region has the DNA TGTGCCAGCAGTTTATTGACCAATGAGCAGTTCTTC. It encodes CASSLLTNEQFF.

This clonotype was found many times. This sequence joins TRBV20-1 and TRBJ2-2; 10 bases align to TRBD2. Germline CDR1 reads DFQATT; CDR2 reads SNEGSKA (reference sequence). J was trimmed by 8 bases and V by 7 bases; bases with no gene match: 7. The CDR3 has 13 amino acids. CDR3 DNA sequence: TGCAGTGTCCGGCTAGCGGGAGAAGGGGAGCTGTTTTTT. Its protein product is CSVRLAGEGELFF.

Ten or more counts support this clonotype. The chain uses TRBV29-1 and TRBJ2-2; tentative D call: TRBD2 (6 bases). Germline lookup yields CDR1 SQVTM and CDR2 ANQGSEA. The CDR3 runs 15 residues. Trimming stripped 0 bases from V and 4 bases from J, with 12 bases between. CDR3 DNA: TGCAGCGTTGAAGATTGGCAGGGAGGCACCGGGGAGCTGTTTTTT. This translates into CSVEDWQGGTGELFF.

The chain carries TRBV5-4 and TRBJ2-3; D uncertain. The CDR3 is 16 amino acids. Trimming left V 0 bases short and J 0 bases short, with 11 bases between. The germline V gene encodes CDR1 SGHNT and CDR2 YYREEE (reference sequence). The CDR3 DNA reads TGTGCCAGCAGCTTGGCCCCGGCCCCCAGCACAGATACGCAGTATTTT. It yields the protein CASSLAPAPSTDTQYF.

This clonotype occurred many times. The chain is built from TRBV20-1 and TRBJ1-3; D is possibly TRBD1 (5 bases). Germline lookup yields CDR1 DFQATT and CDR2 SNEGSKA (reference sequence). The germline V and J ends were trimmed by 3 bases and 1 base, with 10 bases remaining between them. This CDR3 contains 14 residues. The CDR3 loop reads CSASPGGSGNTIYF. DNA for the CDR3: TGCAGTGCTAGCCCCGGGGGGTCTGGAAACACCATATATTTT.

This clonotype was counted at least ten times. The chain joins TRBV5-1 to TRBJ1-4; D is perhaps TRBD1 (5 bases). The V end was cut by 5 bases, the J end by 7 bases, with 18 bases between. CDR1 and CDR2 from the germline V gene are SGHRS and YFSETQ. The CDR3 loop spans 15 amino acids. CDR3: CASRPAQGKGEKLFF. The DNA for the CDR3 is TGCGCCAGCAGACCCGCGCAGGGCAAGGGTGAAAAACTGTTTTTT.

At least ten counts were recorded for this clonotype. The chain carries TRBV12-3 or TRBV12-4 and TRBJ2-1; no firm D call. CDR3 length equals 12 residues. V lost 10 bases and J lost 5, with 12 bases in between. The CDR3 sequence: CATTNIDNEQFF. Written as DNA, the CDR3 is TGTGCCACCACGAATATTGACAATGAGCAGTTCTTC.

There are many counts of this clonotype. The chain joins TRBV20-1 to TRBJ2-1, with 8 bases fitting TRBD2. Germline loops: CDR1 DFQATT, CDR2 SNEGSKA (reference sequence). V was pared by 0 bases and J by 4 bases, with 5 bases of the junction left unmatched. The CDR3 loop spans 15 amino acids. The CDR3 nucleotides are TGCAGTGCTAGAGACCTAGCGGGCGATTACAATGAGCAGTTCTTC. It is translated as CSARDLAGDYNEQFF.

This clonotype occurred many times. The chain joins TRBV12-3 or TRBV12-4 to TRBJ2-3, with D perhaps matching TRBD2 (6 bases). V lost 6 bases and J 0 bases, leaving 10 bases between the germline ends. CDR3 length: 14 amino acids. CDR3 in amino acids: CASSSGLSTDTQYF. The CDR3 DNA is TGTGCCAGCAGCTCGGGACTTAGCACAGATACGCAGTATTTT.

This clonotype was recorded at least ten times. This chain joins TRBV20-1 and TRBJ2-7; D remains unclear. CDR1 and CDR2 (germline): DFQATT, SNEGSKA (reference sequence). V gave up 1 base and J gave up 5 bases, with 18 bases separating them. This CDR3 region has 15 residues. Written as DNA, the CDR3 is TGCAGTGCTAGAGCCCCGCGTGTCGCCTCGAACGAGCAGTACTTC. It encodes CSARAPRVASNEQYF.

This clonotype occurred many times. The chain uses TRBV3-1 and TRBJ2-5; D possibly corresponds to TRBD2 (7 bases). There are 16 residues in the CDR3. Germline-derived CDR1 and CDR2 are LGHDT and YNNKEL (reference sequence). V was cut by 4 bases and J by 5 bases, with 20 bases left in between. The CDR3 is CASSLILKGGEETQYF. CDR3 nucleotides: TGTGCCAGCAGCCTAATTCTAAAGGGGGGGGAGGAGACCCAGTACTTC.

This clonotype was detected ten times or more. The chain has TRBV7-2 and TRBJ2-3; D is ambiguous. Between the trimmed V and J ends, which lost 6 bases and 0 bases, there was a span of 10 bases. Germline CDR1 and CDR2: SGHTA and FQGNSA. CDR3 length: 14 amino acids. The CDR3 DNA sequence: TGTGCCAGCAGTCAGATAGGTAGCACAGATACGCAGTATTTT. Translation gives CASSQIGSTDTQYF.

This clonotype was found many times. This chain uses TRBV5-6 with TRBJ2-5, with TRBD2 matching 10 bases. Looked up from germline, CDR1 is SGHDT and CDR2 is YYEEEE. The length of the CDR3 is 19 residues. Trimming removed 0 bases from V and 0 bases from J; junction bases left unmatched: 11. CDR3 coding DNA: TGTGCCAGCAGCTTGGTTGGTAGCGGGAGGACCAGGTACCAAGAGACCCAGTACTTC. Translation: CASSLVGSGRTRYQETQYF.

There are many counts of this clonotype. The rearrangement uses TRBV3-1 and TRBJ2-7; D is ambiguous. In germline, CDR1 is LGHDT, CDR2 YNNKEL (reference sequence). There are 15 residues in the CDR3. The V gene lost 1 base and the J gene lost 4 bases, with 14 bases spanning the gap. Here the CDR3 reads CASSQGIMKGYEQYF. CDR3 DNA sequence: TGTGCCAGCAGCCAAGGAATCATGAAAGGGTACGAGCAGTACTTC.

By proportion, this clonotype is medium-sized. The gene calls are TRBV10-3 and TRBJ2-1; 9 nucleotides agree with TRBD1. CDR1 is ENHRY and CDR2 is SYGVKD in the germline V gene. V lost 3 bases, J lost 5 bases, and 8 bases stayed unmatched. The CDR3 length is 16 residues. This CDR3 reads CAISEGTGKGNNEQFF. CDR3 DNA: TGTGCCATCAGTGAAGGGACAGGGAAGGGGAACAATGAGCAGTTCTTC.

This clonotype has ten or more counts. This chain uses TRBV4-1 with TRBJ2-7; 8 positions agree with TRBD2. This CDR3 comprises 14 residues. Germline CDR1 reads MGHRA; CDR2 reads YSYEKL. V lost 2 bases and J lost 3; bases outside the gene matches: 3. As DNA, the CDR3 is TGCGCCAGCAGCCAAACTAGCGGAGACTACGAGCAGTACTTC. The encoded protein is CASSQTSGDYEQYF.

This clonotype was found many times. This rearrangement joins TRBV7-3 to TRBJ1-1; possible D gene TRBD1, 5 bases. Trimming stripped 0 bases from V and 6 bases from J, with 8 bases between. Germline V gives CDR1 SGHTA, CDR2 FQGTGA. CDR3 size: 13 residues. Written as DNA, the CDR3 is TGTGCCAGCAGCTTAACGCAGGGAGCTGAAGCTTTCTTT. This codes for CASSLTQGAEAFF.